Below are 26 T cell receptor beta chains sequenced from a single sample in a study of shared T cell receptors in the human thymus. TCRdb's table, derived via immunoSEQ multiplex PCR, lists solely in-frame clones and lacks some. This sample has hundreds of thousands of clones, with around 93% found just once. The sample taken for sequencing was thymocytes. The receptors originated from a human donor.

This sequence joins TRBV13 and TRBJ2-7, with 8 bases fitting TRBD2. Losses at the gene ends were 5 bases for V and 2 bases for J; bases not matched to a gene: 8. Germline V gene sequence: CDR1 PRHDT, CDR2 FYEKMQ (reference sequence). The CDR3 has 15 residues. In DNA form, the CDR3 reads TGTGCCAGCAGCATCTGGACTAGCCGAGCCTACGAGCAGTACTTC. Translation: CASSIWTSRAYEQYF.

The chain carries TRBV7-8 and TRBJ1-5; D unclear. Germline V CDR1 and CDR2: SGHVS, FQNEAQ. This CDR3 is 16 amino acids long. V was trimmed by 5 bases and J by 5 bases, leaving 19 bases between them. CDR3 nucleotides: TGTGCCAGCAGCCCTAGCGGCCAGCCTCGGGATCAGCCCCAGCATTTT. It translates to CASSPSGQPRDQPQHF.

The chain uses TRBV11-2 and TRBJ2-7, with 12 bases identical to TRBD2. Losses at the gene ends were 4 bases for V and 3 bases for J; bases not matched to a gene: 13. The CDR3 length is 18 residues. From germline, CDR1 is SGHAT and CDR2 FQNNGV. CDR3 in DNA: TGTGCCAGCAGCTGTCTCCGGACTAGCGGGATTCCTATCTACGAGCAGTACTTC. Translating gives CASSCLRTSGIPIYEQYF.

This clone was recorded only once. The chain carries TRBV2 and TRBJ2-1; 7 bases map to TRBD2. The CDR3 length is 13 residues. Germline V gene sequence: CDR1 SNHLY, CDR2 FYNNEI. V dropped 8 bases and J dropped 6; count of bases not matched to a gene: 7. The CDR3 loop reads CASLPGLINEQFF. CDR3 bases: TGTGCCAGCCTCCCGGGACTAATCAATGAGCAGTTCTTC.

V gene TRBV6-6 combines with J gene TRBJ2-2; D may be TRBD1 (6 bases). Looked up from germline, CDR1 is MNHNY and CDR2 is SVGAGI (reference sequence). Deletions cut 2 bases from V and 7 bases from J, with 11 bases between. The CDR3 runs 14 residues. The CDR3 DNA reads as TGTGCCAGCAGTTACCTGCAGGGGTGCGGGGAGCTGTTTTTT. It translates to CASSYLQGCGELFF.

The rearrangement uses TRBV14 and TRBJ2-7, with 9 bases lining up with TRBD1. This CDR3 has 14 amino acids. V lost 4 bases and J lost 4; bases outside the gene matches: 5. Per germline, CDR1 SGHDN and CDR2 FVKESK. Here the CDR3 DNA reads TGTGCCAGCAGCCGTAGACAGGGGGGGTACGAGCAGTACTTC. The encoded protein is CASSRRQGGYEQYF.

The chain has TRBV11-2 and TRBJ2-7, with D hard to call. The CDR3 has 15 amino acids. The V and J ends lost 2 bases and 0 bases respectively, with 11 bases between them. CDR1 and CDR2 (germline): SGHAT, FQNNGV. CDR3 residues: CASSLLPTRSYEQYF. Written as DNA, the CDR3 is TGTGCCAGCAGCTTACTGCCGACCCGCTCCTACGAGCAGTACTTC.

CDR3 loop: CASSTRTFGTQYF. CDR3 nucleotides: TGTGCCAGCAGCACCCGGACCTTTGGTACGCAGTATTTT. This chain uses TRBV9 with TRBJ2-3; D uncertain. The germline V gene has CDR1 SGDLS and CDR2 YYNGEE. V lost 4 bases to trimming and J lost 8 bases, with 14 bases between them. The CDR3 consists of 13 residues.

The chain combines TRBV6-5 with TRBJ2-1, with 11 bases lining up with TRBD2. V shed 5 bases, J shed 4 bases, and the junction held 4 bases outside the gene matches. This CDR3 region has 15 residues. Germline CDR1 reads MNHEY; CDR2 reads SVGAGI. The CDR3 reads CASSLAGGRYNEQFF. CDR3 DNA: TGTGCCAGCAGTCTAGCGGGAGGCCGATACAATGAGCAGTTCTTC.

The chain employs TRBV7-6 and TRBJ1-4; TRBD1 might be the D (6 bases). Germline lookup yields CDR1 SGHVS and CDR2 FNYEAQ. Trimming shortened V by 5 bases and J by 5 bases, and 18 bases separated the two germline ends. The CDR3 covers 16 residues. This chain's CDR3 is CASSPAPGHTNEKLFF. The CDR3 DNA is TGTGCCAGCAGCCCAGCGCCGGGACACACAAATGAAAAACTGTTTTTT. The full variable domain, in which reference TRBV7-6 and TRBJ1-4 provide the parts outside the CDR3, is GAGVSQSPRYKVTKRGQDVALRCDPISGHVSLYWYRQALGQGPEFLTYFNYEAQQDKSGLPNDRFSAERPEGSISTLTIQRTEQRDSAMYRCASSPAPGHTNEKLFFGSGTQLSVL.

This clone appeared a single time. This rearrangement joins TRBV11-2 to TRBJ2-1; TRBD2 might be the D (5 bases). The ends were cut back, 4 bases at V and 12 bases at J, with 13 bases in the middle. The CDR3 extends over 12 amino acids. Per germline, CDR1 SGHAT and CDR2 FQNNGV. DNA of the CDR3: TGTGCCAGCAGCTCACAGTTAGGAGGGCAGTTCTTC. Translating gives CASSSQLGGQFF.

V and J are TRBV4-1 and TRBJ1-4; D gene unclear. V was trimmed by 1 base and J by 8 bases, leaving 14 bases between them. Germline loops: CDR1 MGHRA, CDR2 YSYEKL. This CDR3 spans 15 amino acids. The CDR3 spells CASSQALEASEKLFF. The DNA of the CDR3 is TGCGCCAGCAGCCAAGCCCTCGAGGCTAGCGAAAAACTGTTTTTT.

V is TRBV6-5 and J is TRBJ2-7; 7 nucleotides match TRBD1. The germline V gene has CDR1 MNHEY and CDR2 SVGAGI. The CDR3 length is 14 residues. V was clipped by 6 bases and J by 2 bases; unmatched bases: 7. This CDR3 reads CASSRPGQTYEQYF. The CDR3 region has the DNA TGTGCCAGCAGCCGACCGGGACAGACCTACGAGCAGTACTTC.

This rearrangement joins TRBV30 to TRBJ2-1; D tentatively fits TRBD1 or TRBD2 (6 bases each). Germline loops: CDR1 GTSNPN, CDR2 SVGIG (reference sequence). CDR3 size: 15 residues. The V gene lost 5 bases and the J gene lost 4 bases, with 18 bases spanning the gap. CDR3 protein: CAWSVGGPSYNEQFF. The CDR3 DNA reads TGTGCCTGGTCGGTAGGGGGGCCGAGTTACAATGAGCAGTTCTTC.

This rearrangement joins TRBV19 to TRBJ2-1; TRBD1 might be the D (5 bases). V lost 7 bases and J lost 0, with 19 bases in between. Germline CDR1 is LNHDA and CDR2 is SQIVND (reference sequence). The CDR3 sequence is 17 residues long. The CDR3 DNA reads as TGTGCCAGTACCCCCTGGGGCAGGATGAGCTCCTACAATGAGCAGTTCTTC. This codes for CASTPWGRMSSYNEQFF. Looking up the rest from reference TRBV19 and TRBJ2-1 gives the full variable domain: DGGITQSPKYLFRKEGQNVTLSCEQNLNHDAMYWYRQDPGQGLRLIYYSQIVNDFQKGDIAEGYSVSREKKESFPLTVTSAQKNPTAFYLCASTPWGRMSSYNEQFFGPGTRLTVL.

V is TRBV28 and J is TRBJ2-2, with TRBD1 matching 10 bases. This CDR3 has 16 residues. The J segment lost 1 base and the V segment lost 3 bases, leaving 2 bases of the junction unmatched. CDR1 is MDHEN and CDR2 is SYDVKM in the germline V gene. In DNA, the CDR3 is TGTGCCAGCAGTTTCTGGACAGGGGGGAACACCGGGGAGCTGTTTTTT. It specifies CASSFWTGGNTGELFF.

The chain has TRBV21-1 and TRBJ2-7. TRBV21-1 is annotated as a pseudogene. CDR3 length: 11 residues. The CDR3 nucleotides read TGTGCCCTCAGGAGAGTTTACGAGCAGTACTTC. Protein: CALRRVYEQYF.

The chain is built from TRBV11-1 and TRBJ1-2; possible D gene TRBD1, 6 bases. The ends were cut back, 2 bases at V and 7 bases at J, with 11 bases in the middle. Germline V gene data show CDR1 as SGHAT and CDR2 as FQDESV (reference sequence). The CDR3 spans 13 residues. The CDR3 DNA reads TGTGCCAGCAGCTTATCGGGGGGCTTTGGCTACACCTTC. Protein sequence: CASSLSGGFGYTF.

A remark on this clone: The junction differs from germline at one of its ends, possibly a read error. V and J are TRBV2 and TRBJ1-1, with D unclear. The germline V gene encodes CDR1 SNHLY and CDR2 FYNNEI. The CDR3 has 13 residues. The CDR3 bases are TGTGCCAGCATTGAAGGGAAGAGCACTGAAGCTTTCTTT. It codes for CASIEGKSTEAFF.

This clone was observed once. V and J are TRBV2 and TRBJ2-1, with D possibly TRBD2 on 6 matching bases. V was shortened by 5 bases and J by 2 bases, with 19 bases between the two germline ends. Germline CDR1 reads SNHLY; CDR2 reads FYNNEI. The CDR3 is made up of 17 amino acids. The CDR3 DNA reads TGTGCCAGCAGTCCAATGGCGGGACCTCATCCCTACAATGAGCAGTTCTTC. This gives the protein CASSPMAGPHPYNEQFF.

In its sample, this clone was seen a few times. The CDR3 region has the DNA TGCGCCAGCAGCGGGCCTCGGGGGGTTACTGAAGCTTTCTTT. Protein sequence: CASSGPRGVTEAFF. This chain connects TRBV4-1 to TRBJ1-1; weak D call: TRBD1 (5 bases). The V end lost 5 bases, the J end lost 5 bases, and 15 bases lay between the germline ends. CDR1 is MGHRA and CDR2 is YSYEKL in the germline V gene. This CDR3 has 14 residues.

The chain links TRBV7-2 to TRBJ1-2; D uncertain. The V and J ends lost 0 bases and 4 bases respectively, with 6 bases between them. Germline CDR1 reads SGHTA; CDR2 reads FQGNSA. CDR3 length equals 13 residues. The CDR3 bases are TGTGCCAGCAGCTTAGCGCTTGCCTATGGCTACACCTTC. Encoded protein: CASSLALAYGYTF.

The DNA for the CDR3 is TGTGCCTGGAGGGTGGGGACGACCGATGCCTATAACCAAGAGACCCAGTACTTC. It is translated as CAWRVGTTDAYNQETQYF. The chain carries TRBV30 and TRBJ2-5; the D gene could be TRBD1 or TRBD2 (5 bases each). The V and J ends lost 3 bases and 0 bases respectively, with 23 bases between them. The CDR3 has 18 residues. CDR1 and CDR2 from the germline V gene are GTSNPN and SVGIG (reference sequence).

This clone was seen a single time. This chain uses TRBV11-2 with TRBJ2-7; D remains ambiguous. V shed 5 bases and J shed 0 bases, with 5 bases lying between them. The CDR3 length is 12 residues. Germline lookup yields CDR1 SGHAT and CDR2 FQNNGV. The CDR3 DNA sequence: TGTGCCAGCAGCCCCAGCTCCTACGAGCAGTACTTC. Translated: CASSPSSYEQYF.

This chain uses TRBV7-9 with TRBJ2-7, with TRBD1 matching over 7 bases. The CDR3 contains 16 residues. Trimming at V came to 3 bases and at J to 3 bases, leaving 11 bases not matched to a gene. Per the germline V gene, CDR1 is SEHNR and CDR2 is FQNEAQ (reference sequence). The CDR3, as DNA: TGTGCCAGCAGCTTTGAGGGGGCGTGGGGCCACTACGAGCAGTACTTC. As protein: CASSFEGAWGHYEQYF.

This chain uses TRBV27 with TRBJ1-1, with unresolved D. Trimming removed 3 bases at V and 0 bases at J, with 14 bases between. This CDR3 contains 16 residues. Looked up from germline, CDR1 is MNHEY and CDR2 is SMNVEV (reference sequence). The CDR3 reads CASSFSTRSMNTEAFF. DNA for the CDR3: TGTGCCAGCAGTTTCTCAACGAGATCCATGAACACTGAAGCTTTCTTT.